Shown below are 2 T cell receptor beta chains from a single sample sequenced in a study of T-cell reconstitution after alpha-beta-depleted transplantation in children. Researchers prepared the TCRbeta library using unique molecular identifiers, the study reports. One entry per CDR3 protein results from TCRdb running MiXCR on the PCR reads. The sample has hundreds of thousands of distinct CDR3 sequences; around 25% are singletons. This material consisted of PBMCs, mostly from graft donor cells, taken 360 days after TCRalphabeta/CD19-depleted stem cell transplant. Receptors originate from a female patient aged 2-15 years who had a stem cell transplant for congenital amegakaryocytic thrombocytopenia, so the T cells may come from the graft donor.

The CDR3: CSVESGTGVVGAYNEQFF. In DNA form, the CDR3 reads TGCAGCGTTGAATCCGGGACAGGGGTGGTGGGAGCCTACAATGAGCAGTTCTTC. The chain links TRBV29-1 to TRBJ2-1; 10 bases line up with TRBD1. CDR3 length: 18 amino acids. The J segment lost 2 bases and the V segment lost 2 bases, leaving 12 bases of the junction unmatched. Germline values: CDR1 SQVTM, CDR2 ANQGSEA.

This chain joins TRBV2 and TRBJ1-2, with no clear D. The CDR3 totals 12 residues. The V end lost 6 bases, the J end lost 6 bases, and 11 bases lay between the germline ends. In germline, CDR1 is SNHLY, CDR2 FYNNEI. CDR3 sequence reads: CASRTDGNGYTF. In DNA, the CDR3 is TGTGCCAGCAGGACCGACGGAAATGGCTACACCTTC. Drawing the rest from reference TRBV2 and TRBJ1-2, the complete variable domain is EPEVTQTPSHQVTQMGQEVILRCVPISNHLYFYWYRQILGQKVEFLVSFYNNEISEKSEIFDDQFSVERPDGSNFTLKIRSTKLEDSAMYFCASRTDGNGYTFGSGTRLTVV.